The clone carrying this TCR beta chain turned up a few times. Its antigen remains unknown. Alongside a J-beta primer mix, a sample-barcoded 5' primer served in a second PCR lasting about 7 to 12 cycles. A tag from a template-switch adaptor with 12 random nucleotides marked each cDNA molecule. Each CDR3 protein is one row after TCRdb ran MiXCR on the 5' RACE reads. The profile shows roughly 720,000 distinct CDR3 sequences, 50% to 65% of them singletons. The source of the sample is a study of blood T cells in healthy people across ages. Looked up from germline, CDR1 is MNHEY and CDR2 is SVGAGI. V lost 2 bases, J lost 4 bases, and 6 bases stayed unmatched. This CDR3 is 15 amino acids long. General study results and limits: When set beside aged donors, long-lived donors presented more naive CD4+ cells and higher diversity. Naive and antigen-experienced cells could not be conclusively compared, given unsorted PBMCs.

The receptor was derived from a man older than 75 in good health. Sequenced material: blood. The chain employs TRBV6-5 and TRBJ2-3, with TRBD2 matching 7 bases. DNA of the CDR3: TGTGCCAGCAGTTACGGCGCGGGAGTAGCAGATACGCAGTATTTT. Protein sequence: CASSYGAGVADTQYF.